The 30 T cell receptor beta chains reported below all come from one sample, sequenced in a study of blood T cell repertoires in COVID-19. Sequencing used immunoSEQ multiplex PCR; TCRdb keeps in-frame clones, though not all of them. The table lists some 400,000 clones, around 89% of them singletons. The material sequenced was peripheral blood. These receptors were obtained from a man aged 18 to 35 with active or convalescent COVID-19.

This rearrangement joins TRBV5-5 to TRBJ1-1; D not resolved. Germline CDR1 SGHKS, CDR2 YYEKEE (reference sequence). This CDR3 is built from 13 residues. V gave up 3 bases and J gave up 4 bases, with 10 bases separating them. CDR3 DNA sequence: TGTGCCAGCAGCTCCCCCCTTCGCACTGAAGCTTTCTTT. It yields the protein CASSSPLRTEAFF.

The gene calls are TRBV9 and TRBJ1-6, with D hard to call. Germline CDR1 and CDR2: SGDLS and YYNGEE. This CDR3 comprises 16 residues. Trimming removed 3 bases from V and 0 bases from J, with 10 bases in between. The CDR3: CASSDRFSSYNSPLHF. The CDR3, as DNA: TGTGCCAGCAGCGACCGCTTTAGCTCCTATAATTCACCCCTCCACTTT.

The chain combines TRBV11-1 with TRBJ1-2; no clear D. The germline CDR1 and CDR2 sequences are SGHAT and FQDESV (reference sequence). V gave up 7 bases and J gave up 2 bases, with 17 bases separating them. CDR3 length: 15 residues. CDR3 nucleotides: TGTGCCAGCACCGCATTTGCGGAGTCGAACTATGGCTACACCTTC. This translates into CASTAFAESNYGYTF.

V usage is TRBV27 and J usage is TRBJ1-2; the D gene is possibly TRBD1 (6 bases). CDR3 length: 14 amino acids. Trimming stripped 5 bases from V and 13 bases from J, with 23 bases between. Germline V gene data show CDR1 as MNHEY and CDR2 as SMNVEV (reference sequence). CDR3 in amino acids: CASSPGTFIQGFTF. CDR3 nucleotides: TGTGCCAGCAGTCCCGGGACATTCATCCAAGGTTTCACCTTC.

The CDR3 DNA reads TGTGCCAGCAGTTACAGTTGGGCAGGGGTTCCAGATACGCAGTATTTT. Protein sequence: CASSYSWAGVPDTQYF. The rearrangement uses TRBV6-5 and TRBJ2-3, with TRBD1 as a possible D gene (6 bases). The ends were cut back, 2 bases at V and 4 bases at J, with 16 bases in the middle. CDR1 MNHEY and CDR2 SVGAGI come from the germline V gene. This CDR3 region has 16 residues.

The chain carries TRBV4-1 and TRBJ1-2; D is ambiguous. The germline V gene encodes CDR1 MGHRA and CDR2 YSYEKL. This CDR3 is 14 amino acids long. Trimming shortened V by 2 bases and J by 8 bases, and 15 bases separated the two germline ends. CDR3 protein: CASSQKPNGPGYTF. The CDR3 coding sequence is TGCGCCAGCAGCCAAAAACCAAACGGTCCGGGCTACACCTTC.

V is TRBV6-4 and J is TRBJ1-1; weak D call: TRBD1 (6 bases). This CDR3 has 13 amino acids. The germline V gene encodes CDR1 MRHNA and CDR2 SNTAGT. V was shortened by 3 bases and J by 5 bases, with 10 bases between the two germline ends. The CDR3 protein is CASSEETGTEAFF. The CDR3 DNA is TGTGCCAGCAGTGAAGAAACAGGGACTGAAGCTTTCTTT.

This clone was counted a single time. The chain recombines TRBV29-1 with TRBJ1-3; D not certain. Per the germline V gene, CDR1 is SQVTM and CDR2 is ANQGSEA. V lost 6 bases and J 1 base, leaving 10 bases between the germline ends. This CDR3 is built from 13 residues. CDR3 region: CSVEPGSGNTIYF. The DNA for the CDR3 is TGCAGCGTCGAGCCGGGGTCTGGAAACACCATATATTTT.

This clone occurred once. The rearrangement joins TRBV7-3 to TRBJ2-1, with a tentative D call TRBD1 (6 bases). CDR1 is SGHTA and CDR2 is FQGTGA in the germline V gene. V dropped 2 bases and J dropped 7 bases, with 12 bases sitting between them. This CDR3 is built from 14 residues. Here the CDR3 DNA reads TGTGCCAGCAGCTTAGGGGGACACGGGAATGAGCAGTTCTTC. Protein: CASSLGGHGNEQFF.

The J gene is TRBJ1-6, the V gene TRBV5-5, with 8 bases aligning to TRBD1. V lost 2 bases to trimming and J lost 7 bases; unmatched junction nucleotides: 8. The CDR3 totals 16 residues. The V gene's germline CDR1 is SGHKS and CDR2 YYEKEE (reference sequence). This chain's CDR3 is CASSFETGTGNSPLHF. The CDR3 DNA follows: TGTGCCAGCAGCTTCGAAACCGGGACAGGAAATTCACCCCTCCACTTT.

This clone has just one count. The chain combines TRBV7-6 with TRBJ1-1, with TRBD1 identical over 8 bases. Germline V CDR1 and CDR2: SGHVS, FNYEAQ. The length of the CDR3 is 16 residues. V gave up 4 bases and J gave up 0 bases; unmatched junction bases: 7. The CDR3 nucleotides are TGTGCCAGCAGCTCTACGACAGGGGCAATGAACACTGAAGCTTTCTTT. This translates into CASSSTTGAMNTEAFF.

This clone was seen a single time. The chain combines TRBV30 with TRBJ2-7; D is unresolved. CDR1 is GTSNPN, CDR2 SVGIG, per germline (reference sequence). V was trimmed by 5 bases and J by 3 bases, leaving 8 bases between them. The CDR3 has 11 residues. CDR3 nucleotide sequence: TGTGCCTGGGCCATCAACTACGAGCAGTACTTC. Protein sequence: CAWAINYEQYF.

Of note for this clone: Other nucleotide sequences in the sample specify the same CDR3. V is TRBV7-2 and J is TRBJ1-5; D call uncertain. Trimming removed 5 bases at V and 2 bases at J, with 7 bases between. Germline V gives CDR1 SGHTA, CDR2 FQGNSA. The CDR3 is 13 residues long. This CDR3 reads CASSPRGNQPQHF. The CDR3 DNA reads TGTGCCAGCAGCCCCCGGGGCAATCAGCCCCAGCATTTT.

The V gene is TRBV5-4, the J gene TRBJ1-5; 9 bases are a match to TRBD1. The J segment lost 7 bases and the V segment lost 3 bases, leaving 2 bases of the junction unmatched. The CDR3 consists of 13 residues. The germline V gene encodes CDR1 SGHNT and CDR2 YYREEE (reference sequence). Written as DNA, the CDR3 is TGTGCCAGCAGCTCCGGACAGGGGCAGCCCCAGCATTTT. As protein: CASSSGQGQPQHF.

Comment on this clone: The junction differs from germline at one of its ends, possibly a read error. The CDR3 protein is CASSLEGLARVTF. DNA of the CDR3: TGTGCCAGCAGCTTAGAGGGTTTGGCCAGGGTGACCTTC. This chain joins TRBV7-2 and TRBJ2-7, with D perhaps matching TRBD1 (5 bases). Germline values: CDR1 SGHTA, CDR2 FQGNSA. CDR3 length equals 13 residues. Supplemented by reference TRBV7-2 and TRBJ2-7, the full variable domain reads GAGVSQSPSNKVTEKGKDVELRCDPISGHTALYWYRQSLGQGLEFLIYFQGNSAPDKSGLPSDRFSAERTGGSVSTLTIQRTQQEDSAVYLCASSLEGLARVTFGPGTRLTVT.

The chain couples TRBV7-2 to TRBJ2-5, with 11 bases matching TRBD2. J was trimmed by 4 bases and V by 5 bases; bases with no gene match: 12. Germline V CDR1 and CDR2: SGHTA, FQGNSA. The CDR3 length is 17 residues. The CDR3 coding sequence is TGTGCCAGCAGCCCGGGACTAGCGGAGGGAGGGGCAGAGACCCAGTACTTC. It specifies CASSPGLAEGGAETQYF.

This clone has only one observation. The chain uses TRBV14 and TRBJ2-2, with 7 bases fitting TRBD1. Trimming at V came to 2 bases and at J to 7 bases, leaving 10 bases not matched to a gene. Germline V lookup: CDR1 SGHDN, CDR2 FVKESK. The CDR3 totals 16 residues. CDR3 residues: CASSQIGTEIGGELFF. DNA of the CDR3: TGTGCCAGCAGCCAAATCGGGACAGAGATTGGCGGGGAGCTGTTTTTT.

This sequence joins TRBV9 and TRBJ2-7; TRBD2 aligns across 15 bases. Trimming cost V 4 bases and J 5 bases; bases outside gene matches: 7. CDR1 and CDR2 (germline): SGDLS, YYNGEE. The CDR3 runs 16 residues. The CDR3 loop is CASSPTGLAGGNEQYF. The DNA for the CDR3 is TGTGCCAGCAGCCCGACAGGACTAGCGGGGGGGAACGAGCAGTACTTC. Based on the CDR3 plus reference TRBV9 and TRBJ2-7, the full variable domain is DSGVTQTPKHLITATGQRVTLRCSPRSGDLSVYWYQQSLDQGLQFLIQYYNGEERAKGNILERFSAQQFPDLHSELNLSSLELGDSALYFCASSPTGLAGGNEQYFGPGTRLTVT.

This rearrangement joins TRBV4-2 to TRBJ1-4; D gene ambiguous. This CDR3 is 12 amino acids long. CDR1 LGHNA and CDR2 YNFKEQ come from the germline V gene. Trimming shortened V by 0 bases and J by 12 bases, and 8 bases separated the two germline ends. CDR3 amino acids: CASSQERQELFF. Written as DNA, the CDR3 is TGTGCCAGCAGCCAAGAACGCCAGGAACTGTTTTTT.

The chain uses TRBV28 and TRBJ2-7, with 8 bases identical to TRBD2. The CDR3 runs 14 residues. V shed 7 bases, J shed 6 bases, and the junction held 11 bases outside the gene matches. From germline, CDR1 is MDHEN and CDR2 SYDVKM. CDR3 DNA: TGTGCCAGCACCAGCGGGGGTGCGGTCTCCGAGCAGTACTTC. Protein sequence: CASTSGGAVSEQYF.

The chain joins TRBV5-4 to TRBJ1-1, with D possibly being TRBD1 (5 bases). The V end was cut by 4 bases, the J end by 1 base, with 14 bases between. The germline gives CDR1 SGHNT, CDR2 YYREEE (reference sequence). CDR3 size: 15 residues. This CDR3 is CASSRKGSGNTEAFF. CDR3 coding DNA: TGTGCCAGCAGCCGTAAGGGGTCGGGGAACACTGAAGCTTTCTTT.

This clone appeared a single time. The CDR3 coding sequence is TGTGCCAGCAGGAGGGACAGTAATAATTCACCCCTCCACTTT. This translates into CASRRDSNNSPLHF. This chain joins TRBV6-5 and TRBJ1-6, with TRBD1 identical over 7 bases. The CDR3 runs 14 residues. V shed 6 bases, J shed 5 bases, and the junction held 4 bases outside the gene matches. In germline, CDR1 is MNHEY, CDR2 SVGAGI.

The DNA of the CDR3 is TGTGCCAGCAGTAGCGGACAGTACTACGAGCAGTACTTC. This encodes CASSSGQYYEQYF. This rearrangement joins TRBV27 to TRBJ2-7; D might be TRBD1 (6 bases). The V end was cut by 5 bases, the J end by 3 bases, with 11 bases between. The germline V gene encodes CDR1 MNHEY and CDR2 SMNVEV (reference sequence). This CDR3 comprises 13 residues.

V is TRBV28 and J is TRBJ1-6, with a possible D match to TRBD1 (6 bases). The CDR3 consists of 17 residues. V lost 5 bases, J lost 0 bases, and 14 bases lay in between. Germline V lookup: CDR1 MDHEN, CDR2 SYDVKM. In DNA, the CDR3 is TGTGCCAGCAGTGGGAGACAGGCAAGCTCCTATAATTCACCCCTCCACTTT. Its protein product is CASSGRQASSYNSPLHF.

J is TRBJ2-7 and V is TRBV11-3; unclear D gene. This CDR3 is built from 13 residues. V dropped 1 base and J dropped 5 bases, with 9 bases sitting between them. Germline V CDR1 and CDR2: SGHNT, YENEEA. The CDR3 nucleotides are TGTGCCAGCAGCTTAGGGGCTGAAAACGAGCAGTACTTC. Protein: CASSLGAENEQYF. The full variable domain, completed using reference TRBV11-3 and TRBJ2-7, is EAGVVQSPRYKIIEKKQPVAFWCNPISGHNTLYWYLQNLGQGPELLIRYENEEAVDDSQLPKDRFSAERLKGVDSTLKIQPAELGDSAVYLCASSLGAENEQYFGPGTRLTVT.

This clone has only one observation. The V call is TRBV11-3, the J call TRBJ1-6; no definite D call. V was shortened by 2 bases and J by 9 bases, with 8 bases between the two germline ends. The CDR3 is made up of 13 amino acids. Per the germline V gene, CDR1 is SGHNT and CDR2 is YENEEA. The CDR3: CASSLKRGSPLHF. For the CDR3, the DNA is TGTGCCAGCAGCTTAAAACGGGGTTCACCCCTCCACTTT.

The chain couples TRBV4-1 to TRBJ1-4; no clear D. Germline lookup yields CDR1 MGHRA and CDR2 YSYEKL. The length of the CDR3 is 14 residues. V dropped 1 base and J dropped 7 bases, with 10 bases sitting between them. This CDR3 reads CASSQVGVVEKLFF. For the CDR3, the DNA is TGCGCCAGCAGCCAAGTCGGAGTGGTTGAAAAACTGTTTTTT.

The chain links TRBV24-1 to TRBJ2-1; tentatively, D is TRBD1 (6 bases). The CDR3 contains 13 residues. Germline-derived CDR1 and CDR2 are KGHDR and SFDVKD. V lost 7 bases and J lost 2, with 8 bases in between. In DNA form, the CDR3 reads TGTGCCACCAGGGGGGCCCCCTACAATGAGCAGTTCTTC. Its protein product is CATRGAPYNEQFF.

The chain recombines TRBV7-2 with TRBJ2-7, with D possibly being TRBD1 (5 bases). The ends were cut back, 5 bases at V and 6 bases at J, with 26 bases in the middle. CDR1 is SGHTA and CDR2 is FQGNSA in the germline V gene. This CDR3 is 17 amino acids long. The DNA of the CDR3 is TGTGCCAGCAGCCTAAGGTTTACGGCAGGGATTACTTCCGAGCAGTACTTC. It encodes CASSLRFTAGITSEQYF.

This chain uses TRBV11-1 with TRBJ1-2, with no clear D. Germline V gene lookup returns CDR1 SGHAT and CDR2 FQDESV (reference sequence). V shed 1 base and J shed 4 bases, with 16 bases lying between them. There are 16 residues in the CDR3. DNA for the CDR3: TGTGCCAGCAGCTTAGGTTCCTCCGGGTATTTCTATGGCTACACCTTC. It yields the protein CASSLGSSGYFYGYTF.